Here is one T cell receptor (beta chain) with its context. The protocol was immunoSEQ multiplex PCR, while the TCRdb copy is restricted to in-frame clones and leaves out a portion. The profile shows around 50,000 clones, just over 90% of them singletons. This CDR3 contains 13 residues. Germline CDR1 reads MNHEY; CDR2 reads SVGAGI. V was shortened by 2 bases and J by 7 bases, with 9 bases between the two germline ends. Sequencing input: PBMCs. The rearrangement uses TRBV6-5 and TRBJ2-1; no clear D. This TCR derives from a man aged 35 to 55 with rheumatoid arthritis. CDR3 DNA sequence: TGTGCCAGCAGTTACACGGGCAGGAATGAGCAGTTCTTC. Protein sequence: CASSYTGRNEQFF.